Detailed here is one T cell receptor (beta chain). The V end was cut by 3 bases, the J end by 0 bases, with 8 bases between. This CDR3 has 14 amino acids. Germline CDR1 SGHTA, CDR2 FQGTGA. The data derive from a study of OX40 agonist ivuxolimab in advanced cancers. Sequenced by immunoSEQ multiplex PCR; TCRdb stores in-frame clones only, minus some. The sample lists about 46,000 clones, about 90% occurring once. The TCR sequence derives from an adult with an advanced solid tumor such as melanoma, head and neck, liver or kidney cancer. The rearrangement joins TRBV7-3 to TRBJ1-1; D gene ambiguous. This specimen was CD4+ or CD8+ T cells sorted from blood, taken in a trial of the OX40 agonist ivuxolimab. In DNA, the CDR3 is TGTGCCAGCAGCTTGGGCGGGGTGAACACTGAAGCTTTCTTT. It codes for CASSLGGVNTEAFF.